A single sample gave rise to the 13 T cell receptor beta chains below, sequenced in a study of OX40 agonist ivuxolimab in advanced cancers. Library preparation was by the immunoSEQ multiplex PCR assay. The table comes from immuneACCESS by way of TCRdb, which keeps in-frame sequences with V and J called. Part of the clones is missing from these tables; in studies checked, under half for an unresolved V gene and the rest for unknown reasons. Recorded for this sample are under 85,000 clones; 91% of them occurred a single time. Approximately 0.32% of the sample is in the top ten clones. The specimen comprised CD4+ or CD8+ T cells sorted from blood, sampled in a trial of the OX40 agonist ivuxolimab. These receptors were collected from an adult with an advanced solid tumor such as melanoma, head and neck, liver or kidney cancer.

The chain couples TRBV10-3 to TRBJ1-4, with a possible D match to TRBD1 (6 bases). This CDR3 is 13 amino acids long. V lost 3 bases to trimming and J lost 8 bases, with 10 bases between them. The germline gives CDR1 ENHRY, CDR2 SYGVKD. The CDR3 sequence is CAISDRGDEKLFF. The CDR3 bases are TGTGCCATCAGTGACAGGGGCGACGAAAAACTGTTTTTT.

The gene calls are TRBV10-3 and TRBJ2-1, with unresolved D. This CDR3 is built from 15 residues. Trimming stripped 3 bases from V and 6 bases from J, with 15 bases between. Germline lookup yields CDR1 ENHRY and CDR2 SYGVKD. CDR3 DNA sequence: TGTGCCATCAGTGATTACGGACCGTGGGGCAATGAGCAGTTCTTC. It codes for CAISDYGPWGNEQFF.

This clone was found once. The chain recombines TRBV27 with TRBJ2-7, with unresolved D. Germline V CDR1 and CDR2: MNHEY, SMNVEV (reference sequence). Trimming removed 6 bases from V and 5 bases from J, with 11 bases in between. The CDR3 has 12 amino acids. The CDR3 reads CASRGPRNEQYF. CDR3 DNA: TGTGCCAGCAGAGGACCGAGGAACGAGCAGTACTTC.

The chain has TRBV6-5 and TRBJ2-1; TRBD2 aligns across 9 bases. Unmatched junction bases numbered 5, after V lost 5 bases and J lost 3 bases. CDR1 MNHEY and CDR2 SVGAGI come from the germline V gene. CDR3 length: 15 residues. The chain's CDR3 is CASSIAGAGYNEQFF. CDR3 sequence (DNA): TGTGCCAGCAGTATAGCGGGAGCAGGCTACAATGAGCAGTTCTTC.

The genes are TRBV5-1 and TRBJ2-5; the match to TRBD2 covers 9 bases. The CDR3 is 16 amino acids. V shed 2 bases and J 5 bases; nucleotides not matched to a gene: 10. The germline V gene encodes CDR1 SGHRS and CDR2 YFSETQ. CDR3 nucleotides: TGCGCCAGCAGCTTCGCCGGGGCTAGCGGGACGGAGACCCAGTACTTC. This sequence encodes CASSFAGASGTETQYF.

The DNA for the CDR3 is TGTGCCAGCAGCCCCGAAGGGGGGCTCGGCGAAAAACTGTTTTTT. This sequence encodes CASSPEGGLGEKLFF. V usage is TRBV7-9 and J usage is TRBJ1-4, with a possible D match to TRBD1 (6 bases). V gave up 5 bases and J gave up 8 bases, with 18 bases separating them. The germline gives CDR1 SEHNR, CDR2 FQNEAQ (reference sequence). The CDR3 contains 15 residues.

V is TRBV4-2 and J is TRBJ1-5; D possibly corresponds to TRBD1 (5 bases). Germline lookup yields CDR1 LGHNA and CDR2 YNFKEQ. V was trimmed by 4 bases and J by 7 bases, leaving 8 bases between them. The CDR3 extends over 12 amino acids. The CDR3 loop reads CASSRQGQPQHF. CDR3 nucleotide sequence: TGTGCCAGCAGCCGGCAGGGCCAGCCCCAGCATTTT.

This rearrangement joins TRBV19 to TRBJ2-5, with 12 bases identical to TRBD2. Germline CDR1 is LNHDA and CDR2 is SQIVND (reference sequence). Losses at the gene ends were 6 bases for V and 4 bases for J; bases not matched to a gene: 6. The CDR3 has 15 residues. CDR3 sequence (DNA): TGTGCCAGTAGGACTAGCGGGAGTATCGGAGAGACCCAGTACTTC. Amino acids: CASRTSGSIGETQYF.

The chain uses TRBV14 and TRBJ2-2, with TRBD1 matching 9 bases. V trimming: 4 bases; J trimming: 0 bases; junction bases outside the gene matches: 3. CDR3 length: 16 residues. CDR1 and CDR2 (germline): SGHDN, FVKESK. In nucleotides, the CDR3 is TGTGCCAGCAGCCCACGGGACAGGGCGAACACCGGGGAGCTGTTTTTT. This encodes CASSPRDRANTGELFF.

V usage is TRBV6-5 and J usage is TRBJ2-1; tentatively, D is TRBD2 (5 bases). The length of the CDR3 is 14 residues. Germline V CDR1 and CDR2: MNHEY, SVGAGI. The ends were cut back, 2 bases at V and 7 bases at J, with 12 bases in the middle. The CDR3: CASSYERAQNEQFF. The CDR3 DNA reads TGTGCCAGCAGTTACGAGAGGGCTCAGAATGAGCAGTTCTTC.

The chain combines TRBV19 with TRBJ2-1, with TRBD2 identical over 10 bases. V gave up 3 bases and J gave up 5 bases; unmatched junction bases: 4. The germline V gene has CDR1 LNHDA and CDR2 SQIVND (reference sequence). CDR3 size: 15 residues. The CDR3 coding sequence is TGTGCCAGTAGTATCGGGACTAGCGCCAACAATGAGCAGTTCTTC. Translated, it gives CASSIGTSANNEQFF.

The CDR3 is CASSRGPELYGYTF. The CDR3 DNA reads TGTGCCAGCAGCAGGGGGCCCGAGCTCTATGGCTACACCTTC. J is TRBJ1-2 and V is TRBV6-5, with 8 bases fitting TRBD1. Trimming took 6 bases from V and 4 from J; bases not matched to a gene: 7. Per germline, CDR1 MNHEY and CDR2 SVGAGI. This CDR3 contains 14 residues.

The chain carries TRBV19 and TRBJ2-1; TRBD2 agrees at 13 bases. This CDR3 region has 16 residues. The germline gives CDR1 LNHDA, CDR2 SQIVND (reference sequence). J gave up 8 bases and V 2 bases, and 6 bases lay outside the gene matches. CDR3 loop: CASSITGTSGNYEQFF. Written as DNA, the CDR3 is TGTGCCAGTAGTATAACGGGGACTAGCGGGAACTATGAGCAGTTCTTC.